Listed below are T cell receptor beta chains from one sample, sequenced in a study of shared clonotypes between healthy human individuals. Clones were sequenced by immunoSEQ multiplex PCR, and TCRdb holds only the in-frame ones, with some missing. The sample contains 2.5 million or so clones, around 94% of which appear only once. Sequenced sample: naive CD4+ T cells sorted from blood. These receptor sequences come from a man between 18 and 29 years old in good health. CDR3s include the opening cysteine and the closing phenylalanine or tryptophan. D genes are given only for firm matches. Size values are once, few and many counts, or a class for expanded clones, and some rows have none.

>TRBD1|TRBV30|12|-|TRBJ2-7
CAYEGQSYEQYF
TGTGCCTACGAGGGACAGTCCTACGAGCAGTACTTC
>-|TRBV6-5|15|once|TRBJ1-3
CASSPFWESGNTIYF
TGTGCCAGCAGTCCCTTCTGGGAATCTGGAAACACCATATATTTT
>-|TRBV4-3|15|-|TRBJ2-3
CASSQASSSTDTQYF
TGCGCCAGCAGCCAAGCCTCTAGTTCCACAGATACGCAGTATTTT
>-|TRBV10-3|13|few|TRBJ1-6
CAISGGVESPLHF
TGTGCCATCAGTGGGGGGGTCGAATCACCCCTCCACTTT
>TRBD2|TRBV4-3|15|-|TRBJ2-3
CASSQGAGAGDTQYF
TGCGCCAGCAGCCAAGGTGCGGGAGCAGGAGATACGCAGTATTTT
>-|TRBV6-5|13|-|TRBJ2-7
CASSYGESYEQYF
TGTGCCAGCAGTTACGGTGAATCTTACGAGCAGTACTTC
>TRBD2|TRBV5-1|16|-|TRBJ2-3
CASSPGGTGGTDTQYF
TGCGCCAGCAGCCCGGGGGGGACCGGAGGCACAGATACGCAGTATTTT
>TRBD1|TRBV6-1|15|-|TRBJ2-1
CASSGTGGETGEQFF
TGTGCCAGCAGTGGAACAGGGGGCGAAACAGGAGAGCAGTTCTTC
>-|TRBV1|17|-|TRBJ2-4
CTSSPGGRGIAKNIQYF
TGCACCAGCAGCCCCGGGGGGCGGGGGATAGCCAAAAACATTCAGTACTTC
>TRBD1|TRBV19|14|once|TRBJ1-5
CASSETGGNQPQHF
TGTGCCAGTAGCGAGACAGGGGGTAATCAGCCCCAGCATTTT
>TRBD1|TRBV12-5|15|once|TRBJ1-5
CASGSPGTVYQPQHF
TGTGCTAGTGGTTCACCCGGGACAGTCTATCAGCCCCAGCATTTT
>-|TRBV7-3|13|-|TRBJ2-1
CASSLTTYNEQFF
TGTGCCAGCAGCCTCACCACCTACAATGAGCAGTTCTTC
>-|TRBV7-9|14|-|TRBJ2-2
CASSLEGIRGELFF
TGTGCCAGCAGCTTAGAAGGGATCAGAGGGGAGCTGTTTTTT
>-|TRBV7-9|17|once|TRBJ2-1
CASSSISPLGGRNEQFF
TGTGCCAGCAGCTCAATTAGCCCACTAGGGGGTCGTAACGAGCAGTTCTTC
>-|TRBV2|14|-|TRBJ2-7
CASTGGAYSYEQYF
TGTGCCAGCACAGGCGGGGCCTACTCCTACGAGCAGTACTTC
>TRBD2|TRBV11-2|18|once|TRBJ2-4
CASSLSGTSGSRPNIQYF
TGTGCCAGCAGCCTATCCGGGACTAGCGGGAGTAGACCAAACATTCAGTACTTC
>-|TRBV7-2|16|-|TRBJ2-7
CASSLAVLAGPYEQYF
TGTGCCAGCAGCTTAGCGGTGTTAGCCGGGCCCTACGAGCAGTACTTC
>TRBD1|TRBV19|19|-|TRBJ1-6
CASSRGQGGQSSYNSPLHF
TGTGCCAGTAGTCGGGGACAGGGGGGCCAGAGCTCCTATAATTCACCCCTCCACTTT
>-|TRBV7-6|15|-|TRBJ2-7
CASSSRDRKDYEQYF
TGTGCCAGCAGCTCCCGAGACAGGAAGGACTACGAGCAGTACTTC
>-|TRBV28|14|-|TRBJ1-4
CASSLGGSNEKLFF
TGTGCCAGCAGTTTAGGGGGGTCTAATGAAAAACTGTTTTTT
>TRBD2|TRBV5-1|17|-|TRBJ2-5
CASSLGTSGTDQETQYF
TGCGCCAGCAGCTTGGGGACTAGCGGGACCGACCAAGAGACCCAGTACTTC
>TRBD1|TRBV5-1|14|-|TRBJ2-7
CASSPGQGAYEQYF
TGCGCCAGCAGTCCGGGACAGGGGGCCTACGAGCAGTACTTC
>-|TRBV29-1|14|-|TRBJ1-1
CSVEASKNNTEAFF
TGCAGCGTTGAAGCAAGTAAGAATAACACTGAAGCTTTCTTT
>TRBD2|TRBV2|14|once|TRBJ2-7
CASSAGLATYEQYF
TGTGCCAGCAGTGCGGGACTAGCGACCTACGAGCAGTACTTC
>-|TRBV21-1|18|-|TRBJ2-1
CASSKFGLGRGAYNEQFF
TGTGCCAGCAGCAAATTTGGTTTGGGGAGAGGAGCCTACAATGAGCAGTTCTTC
>-|TRBV10-3|11|-|TRBJ1-2
CAISESRGYTF
TGTGCCATCAGTGAGTCTCGAGGCTACACCTTC
>TRBD1|TRBV5-1|16|-|TRBJ1-1
CASSLDQGGMNTEAFF
TGCGCCAGCAGCTTGGATCAGGGGGGAATGAACACTGAAGCTTTCTTT
>-|TRBV19|14|-|TRBJ1-2
CASSEATGDYGYTF
TGTGCCAGTAGTGAAGCAACCGGGGATTATGGCTACACCTTC
>-|TRBV14|13|-|TRBJ2-2
CASRYQGTGELFF
TGTGCCAGCAGATACCAGGGAACCGGGGAGCTGTTTTTT
>-|TRBV5-1|16|-|TRBJ2-3
CASSSYRGGGTDTQYF
TGCGCCAGCAGCTCGTATCGGGGTGGAGGGACAGATACGCAGTATTTT
>TRBD1|TRBV5-1|16|-|TRBJ2-2
CASSLVGGPNTGELFF
TGCGCCAGCAGCTTAGTAGGGGGCCCGAACACCGGGGAGCTGTTTTTT
>-|TRBV6-1|16|-|TRBJ1-4
CASSEGQRLGNEKLFF
TGTGCCAGCAGTGAAGGACAGCGCTTGGGAAATGAAAAACTGTTTTTT
>TRBD1|TRBV7-9|15|-|TRBJ2-5
CASSLRDRKKETQYF
TGTGCCAGCAGCTTAAGGGACAGGAAGAAGGAGACCCAGTACTTC
>-|TRBV18|13|-|TRBJ1-1
CASSPPGSTEAFF
TGTGCCAGCTCACCACCAGGGTCCACTGAAGCTTTCTTT
>-|TRBV6-1|13|-|TRBJ1-1
CASTGGGVWEAFF
TGTGCCAGCACCGGGGGTGGGGTCTGGGAGGCTTTCTTT
>-|TRBV5-6|15|-|TRBJ2-5
CASSLAGTTQETQYF
TGTGCCAGCAGCTTAGCCGGGACAACCCAAGAGACCCAGTACTTC
>TRBD1|TRBV7-9|14|few|TRBJ1-2
CASSLVGQFYGYTF
TGTGCCAGCAGCTTAGTGGGACAGTTCTATGGCTACACCTTC
>TRBD1|TRBV5-1|16|-|TRBJ2-3
CASSNRDRGPLVTQYF
TGCGCCAGCAGCAACCGGGACAGGGGGCCTTTGGTTACGCAGTATTTT
>-|TRBV7-2|14|-|TRBJ2-3
CASSLVEGKRMQYF
TGTGCCAGCAGCTTAGTAGAGGGGAAGAGGATGCAGTATTTT
>-|TRBV7-3|21|-|TRBJ2-2
CASSLGPFTYGAIPNTGELFF
TGTGCCAGCAGCTTAGGCCCCTTTACCTATGGGGCTATCCCGAACACCGGGGAGCTGTTTTTT
>TRBD1|TRBV9|17|-|TRBJ1-6
CASYDRDSDSTNSPLHF
TGTGCCAGCTATGACCGGGACAGCGACTCTACCAATTCACCCCTCCACTTT
>TRBD2|TRBV11-2|14|-|TRBJ2-7
CASSPTSGSYEQYF
TGTGCCAGCAGCCCGACTAGCGGGAGCTACGAGCAGTACTTC
>-|TRBV7-3|15|-|TRBJ1-1
CASSDTTRENTEAFF
TGTGCCAGCAGCGACACCACCAGGGAAAACACTGAAGCTTTCTTT
>-|TRBV29-1|16|once|TRBJ2-3
CSVEGLGAPSTDTQYF
TGCAGCGTTGAGGGGTTAGGGGCACCTAGCACAGATACGCAGTATTTT
>-|TRBV7-2|17|-|TRBJ1-1
CASSLSAATQGNTEAFF
TGTGCCAGCAGCCTAAGCGCGGCGACACAGGGAAACACTGAAGCTTTCTTT
>-|TRBV30|14|-|TRBJ2-3
CAWRLLLSTDTQYF
TGTGCCTGGAGACTACTTCTAAGCACAGATACGCAGTATTTT
>-|TRBV5-4|12|-|TRBJ1-3
CASSLDRNTIYF
TGTGCCAGCAGCTTGGACAGAAACACCATATATTTT
>-|TRBV5-5|15|once|TRBJ2-7
CASSLLVVKAYEQYF
TGTGCCAGCAGCTTGTTAGTGGTCAAAGCCTACGAGCAGTACTTC
>-|TRBV28|17|-|TRBJ2-5
CASSPGRSAVLPGTQYF
TGTGCCAGCAGTCCAGGGCGTAGTGCGGTCCTGCCAGGGACCCAGTACTTC
>-|TRBV2|14|-|TRBJ2-7
CASSPVTGRHEQYF
TGTGCCAGCAGTCCGGTGACAGGAAGACACGAGCAGTACTTC
>TRBD1|TRBV9|13|once|TRBJ2-1
CASSLRQGREQFF
TGTGCCAGCAGCTTACGACAGGGTCGAGAGCAGTTCTTC
>TRBD2|TRBV7-6|16|-|TRBJ2-5
CASSLTSGSLQETQYF
TGTGCCAGCAGCCTGACTAGCGGGAGTCTCCAAGAGACCCAGTACTTC
>-|TRBV7-9|14|-|TRBJ2-2
CASSPFLNTGELFF
TGTGCCAGCAGTCCTTTTCTGAACACCGGGGAGCTGTTTTTT
>-|TRBV10-3|14|-|TRBJ1-1
CAISDTDMNTEAFF
TGTGCCATCAGTGACACCGATATGAACACTGAAGCTTTCTTT
>-|TRBV25-1|15|-|TRBJ2-7
CASSDPGLPAGEQYF
TGTGCCAGCAGTGACCCCGGACTCCCTGCTGGGGAGCAGTACTTC
>-|TRBV7-2|15|once|TRBJ2-1
CASSLVSTAYNEQFF
TGTGCCAGCAGCTTAGTTAGTACAGCCTACAATGAGCAGTTCTTC
>-|TRBV30|14|-|TRBJ1-4
CAWSPPPEGEKLFF
TGTGCCTGGAGTCCCCCGCCGGAGGGCGAAAAACTGTTTTTT
>-|TRBV2|12|-|TRBJ1-2
CASSGDLGGYTF
TGTGCCAGCAGTGGGGACCTCGGGGGCTACACCTTC
>TRBD1|TRBV7-2|14|-|TRBJ2-5
CASSSATGAETQYF
TGTGCCAGCAGCTCTGCGACAGGGGCGGAGACCCAGTACTTC